This T cell receptor beta chain was profiled in a study of blood T cell repertoires in COVID-19. Study-wide background: The United States, Italy and Spain provided the acute and convalescent COVID-19 samples. PBMCs, B-cell-depleted T cells, or T cells provided the cDNA or gDNA that made up the material.

There are 14 residues in the CDR3. The germline V and J ends were trimmed by 6 bases and 0 bases, with 12 bases remaining between them. CDR1 and CDR2 from the germline V gene are SGHTA and FQGNSA. In the original workflow: The authors estimated nucleated cell counts from reference gene primer amplification. Generated by immunoSEQ multiplex PCR, the TCRdb table keeps only in-frame clones and is missing some. V, J and clone size reflect that table, while D and trimming were determined from the DNA. Seen here are about 240,000 clones, around nine tenths observed once, and the top ten hold under 9%. The source material was peripheral blood. The V call is TRBV7-2, the J call TRBJ2-7; D might be TRBD1 (6 bases). This TCR came from an older woman with active or convalescent COVID-19. CDR3 sequence: CASRNRDNSYEQYF. Here the CDR3 DNA reads TGTGCCAGCAGGAACCGGGACAACTCCTACGAGCAGTACTTC.